A selection of T cell receptor beta chains follows, all from one sample in a study of blood T cell repertoires in COVID-19. The data were produced by immunoSEQ multiplex PCR, yet TCRdb's version contains in-frame clones alone and is incomplete. The profile covers about 250,000 clones, with roughly 88% appearing a single time and roughly 4% taken by the ten largest. Material: PBMCs or T cells enriched from blood (not recorded which). Every receptor here comes from a woman in her twenties or thirties who had recovered from COVID-19. The CDR3 runs from the conserved cysteine through the conserved F or W. The D gene is left open where the match is weak. The size of a clone is reported for some rows only, either as once, few or many, or as a class for expanded clones.

V: TRBV24-1
D: TRBD1
J: TRBJ2-3
size: .
DNA: TGTGCCACCAGTGATTTTGGGGCAGGGGGCTGGGATACGCAGTATTTT
CDR3: CATSDFGAGGWDTQYF

V: TRBV2
D: .
J: TRBJ1-2
size: .
DNA: TGTGCCAGCAGTGGTCTGGAGGGGCTCTATGGCTACACCTTC
CDR3: CASSGLEGLYGYTF

V: TRBV6-6
D: .
J: TRBJ1-4
size: .
DNA: TGTGCCAGCAGTTACTCCATATGGGGAGGTGGGGAAAAACTGTTTTTT
CDR3: CASSYSIWGGGEKLFF

V: TRBV5-6
D: TRBD1
J: TRBJ2-7
size: .
DNA: TGTGCCAGCAGCTGGGGACAGCCCTACGAGCAGTACTTC
CDR3: CASSWGQPYEQYF

V: TRBV5-8
D: .
J: TRBJ2-2
size: .
DNA: TGTGCCAGCAGCCTGGAAGGACAGTGGTTAACGAACACCGGGGAGCTGTTTTTT
CDR3: CASSLEGQWLTNTGELFF

V: TRBV5-1
D: .
J: TRBJ1-6
size: .
DNA: TGCGCCAGCAGCTCGGCGGCAGATAATTCACCCCTCCACTTT
CDR3: CASSSAADNSPLHF

V: TRBV9
D: .
J: TRBJ1-6
size: .
DNA: TGTGCCAGCAGCGTAGACGGACACTATAATTCACCCCTCCACTTT
CDR3: CASSVDGHYNSPLHF

V: TRBV18
D: TRBD1
J: TRBJ2-7
size: .
DNA: TGTGCCAGCTCACTGACCGATACAGGGGGAGAACAGTACTTC
CDR3: CASSLTDTGGEQYF

V: TRBV5-1
D: .
J: TRBJ1-4
size: .
DNA: TGCGCCAGCAGCTTGGCTCTAACTAATGAAAAACTGTTTTTT
CDR3: CASSLALTNEKLFF

V: TRBV18
D: .
J: TRBJ1-3
size: .
DNA: TGTGCCAGCTCCCCCGGACTCTCCCGCTCTGGAAACACCATATATTTT
CDR3: CASSPGLSRSGNTIYF

V: TRBV28
D: .
J: TRBJ2-7
size: few
DNA: TGTGCCAGCAGACTCCCCCCTAGGGTGCGGGTATCCGAGCAGTACTTC
CDR3: CASRLPPRVRVSEQYF

V: TRBV11-2
D: TRBD1
J: TRBJ2-1
size: .
DNA: TGTGCCAGCAGCCCTGGGACAGGGTACAATGAGCAGTTCTTC
CDR3: CASSPGTGYNEQFF

V: TRBV28
D: .
J: TRBJ2-3
size: once
DNA: TGTGCCAGCAGTTTAAGGCAGGGTTCTCCGTATTTT
CDR3: CASSLRQGSPYF

V: TRBV11-2
D: .
J: TRBJ1-1
size: .
DNA: TGTGCCAGCAGCCTATTCACTGAAGCTTTCTTT
CDR3: CASSLFTEAFF

V: TRBV19
D: .
J: TRBJ2-3
size: .
DNA: TGTGCCAGTAGTATCAACTCGGGACAAAATACGCAGTATTTT
CDR3: CASSINSGQNTQYF

V: TRBV29-1
D: .
J: TRBJ1-2
size: .
DNA: TGCAGCGCCTCTTTGGGGGGTTATAACGGCTACACCTTC
CDR3: CSASLGGYNGYTF

V: TRBV4-2
D: TRBD2
J: TRBJ2-1
size: few
DNA: TGTGCCAGCAGCCAAGATCGGAGCGGGAGAGGTAGTGAGCAGTTCTTC
CDR3: CASSQDRSGRGSEQFF

V: TRBV12-3/TRBV12-4
D: .
J: TRBJ2-3
size: .
DNA: TGTGCCAGCAGTTTCTTCTACACAGATACGCAGTATTTT
CDR3: CASSFFYTDTQYF

V: TRBV11-3
D: .
J: TRBJ2-2
size: .
DNA: TGTGCCAGCAGCTTACAGGGGGGCAACACCGGGGAGCTGTTTTTT
CDR3: CASSLQGGNTGELFF

V: TRBV12-3/TRBV12-4
D: .
J: TRBJ2-1
size: .
DNA: TGTGCCAGCAGTCCAAGGGAGGACCGAAAGCAGTTCTTC
CDR3: CASSPREDRKQFF

V: TRBV24-1
D: .
J: TRBJ2-1
size: .
DNA: TGTGCCACCAGTGACCCTGGGCCCAATGAGCAGTTCTTC
CDR3: CATSDPGPNEQFF

V: TRBV7-3
D: TRBD1
J: TRBJ2-3
size: .
DNA: TGTGCCAGCAGCCAAGGGACAGGGACCACAGATACGCAGTATTTT
CDR3: CASSQGTGTTDTQYF

V: TRBV19
D: TRBD1
J: TRBJ2-3
size: once
DNA: TGTGCCAGTAGTATCAGGGGGCTGGAGGCAGATACGCAGTATTTT
CDR3: CASSIRGLEADTQYF

V: TRBV25-1
D: .
J: TRBJ1-1
size: few
DNA: TGTGCCAGCAGTGAAGGTGGGGCCGTCACTGAAGCTTTCTTT
CDR3: CASSEGGAVTEAFF

V: TRBV19
D: TRBD1
J: TRBJ1-1
size: .
DNA: TGTGCCAGTAGTGCTCAGGGGGGTGCCCCCACTGAAGCTTTCTTT
CDR3: CASSAQGGAPTEAFF

V: TRBV3-1/TRBV3-2
D: .
J: TRBJ1-2
size: .
DNA: TGTGCCAGCAGCCGACGGGATAACTATGGCTACACCTTC
CDR3: CASSRRDNYGYTF

V: TRBV10-3
D: .
J: TRBJ1-1
size: few
DNA: TGTGCCATCAGTGACCCCAGGGCAGCGAACACTGAAGCTTTCTTT
CDR3: CAISDPRAANTEAFF

V: TRBV5-1
D: TRBD2
J: TRBJ2-7
size: .
DNA: TGCGCCAGCAGCTTGGCCGGCCGGGAGGGCCGCTACGAGCAGTACTTC
CDR3: CASSLAGREGRYEQYF

V: TRBV2
D: TRBD1
J: TRBJ2-7
size: .
DNA: TGTGCCAGCAGTGAAGGTAGGGGGCCGGATCGCGAGCAGTACTTC
CDR3: CASSEGRGPDREQYF

V: TRBV19
D: .
J: TRBJ2-7
size: .
DNA: TGTGCCAGTAGTACCTTCGGGGCCTACGAGCAGTACTTC
CDR3: CASSTFGAYEQYF

V: TRBV10-2
D: .
J: TRBJ1-2
size: .
DNA: TGCGCCAGCAGTGAGTCTGCAGCAGGGTACTATGGCTACACCTTC
CDR3: CASSESAAGYYGYTF

V: TRBV4-1
D: TRBD1
J: TRBJ2-5
size: .
DNA: TGCGCCAGCAGCCAGTCGGGACAGGGCATTCTCCAAGAGACCCAGTACTTC
CDR3: CASSQSGQGILQETQYF

V: TRBV10-3
D: TRBD2
J: TRBJ2-2
size: once
DNA: TGTGCCATCAGGTCACCGGGACTAGCGGGGGACACCGGGGAGCTGTTTTTT
CDR3: CAIRSPGLAGDTGELFF

V: TRBV11-3
D: .
J: TRBJ2-7
size: .
DNA: TGTGCCCTCCCCGGGACTCAGACCTACGAGCAGTACTTC
CDR3: CALPGTQTYEQYF

V: TRBV11-3
D: TRBD2
J: TRBJ2-3
size: .
DNA: TGTGCCAGCAGCTTAGCCCCGGGGAGCGGGGGGACAGATACGCAGTATTTT
CDR3: CASSLAPGSGGTDTQYF

V: TRBV7-2
D: .
J: TRBJ2-3
size: .
DNA: TGTGCCAGCAGCTCCCCTAGCGCCCCTAGGCAGTATTTT
CDR3: CASSSPSAPRQYF

V: TRBV18
D: .
J: TRBJ1-3
size: .
DNA: TGTGCCAGCTCACCAGACAGGAACTCTGGAAACACCATATATTTT
CDR3: CASSPDRNSGNTIYF

V: TRBV19
D: .
J: TRBJ1-4
size: few
DNA: TGTGCCAGTAGTATGGGGCGGTTAAGGACAGTCAATGAAAAACTGTTTTTT
CDR3: CASSMGRLRTVNEKLFF

V: TRBV10-2
D: .
J: TRBJ1-5
size: few
DNA: TGCGCCAGCAGTGAGCCCGGGGGGCCCCAGCATTTT
CDR3: CASSEPGGPQHF

V: TRBV7-9
D: TRBD1
J: TRBJ1-2
size: .
DNA: TGTGCCAGCAGCTTAGACGGGACAGGGAACTATGGCTACACCTTC
CDR3: CASSLDGTGNYGYTF

V: TRBV28
D: .
J: TRBJ1-5
size: .
DNA: TGTGCCAGCAGTTTATTGTCCACAGGGTTTAGCAATCAGCCCCAGCATTTT
CDR3: CASSLLSTGFSNQPQHF

V: TRBV30
D: .
J: TRBJ1-5
size: .
DNA: TGTGCCTGGAGTGTTCAGCAGGGTTATCAGCCCCAGCATTTT
CDR3: CAWSVQQGYQPQHF

V: TRBV30
D: .
J: TRBJ1-5
size: .
DNA: TGTGCCTGGAGCCCCAGGGGACGCCATCAGCCCCAGCATTTT
CDR3: CAWSPRGRHQPQHF

V: TRBV20-1
D: TRBD1
J: TRBJ2-7
size: .
DNA: TGCAGTGCCAACACCGGGACAGCATACTTC
CDR3: CSANTGTAYF

V: TRBV2
D: .
J: TRBJ2-1
size: .
DNA: TGTGCCAGCAGACACCAGGGCGGACAGCCGGGCTCCTACAATGAGCAGTTCTTC
CDR3: CASRHQGGQPGSYNEQFF

V: TRBV3-1/TRBV3-2
D: .
J: TRBJ2-2
size: once
DNA: TGTGCCAGCAGCCTGAGCGGGTTCCGCACCGGGGAGCTGTTTTTT
CDR3: CASSLSGFRTGELFF

V: TRBV28
D: .
J: TRBJ1-6
size: .
DNA: TGTGCCAGTGAATTTGATGGCAATTCACCCCTCCACTTT
CDR3: CASEFDGNSPLHF